This T cell receptor (beta chain) was observed in a study of cytomegalovirus exposure and HLA in healthy donors. Germline V gives CDR1 SGHNT, CDR2 YENEEA. The trim removed 6 bases at V and 4 bases at J, leaving 1 base unmatched. The CDR3 runs 15 residues. General observations from the study: Common viral pathogens seemed, in a later analysis, to connect with several of the most significant clusters.

This clone was picked up a small number of times. Antigen unknown. The PCR employed 60 Vbeta primers together with 13 Jbeta primers. Method: immunoSEQ multiplex PCR; TCRdb's copy keeps in-frame clones and lacks some. The sample lists 130,000 or so clones, roughly 88% occurring once. The chain carries TRBV11-3 and TRBJ2-3, with 16 bases fitting TRBD2. Source material: PBMCs. The clonotype comes from a woman in her thirties or forties in good health and CMV-seronegative. CDR3 in amino acids: CASRGTSGRADTQYF. The CDR3 DNA follows: TGTGCCAGCAGAGGGACTAGCGGGAGGGCAGATACGCAGTATTTT.